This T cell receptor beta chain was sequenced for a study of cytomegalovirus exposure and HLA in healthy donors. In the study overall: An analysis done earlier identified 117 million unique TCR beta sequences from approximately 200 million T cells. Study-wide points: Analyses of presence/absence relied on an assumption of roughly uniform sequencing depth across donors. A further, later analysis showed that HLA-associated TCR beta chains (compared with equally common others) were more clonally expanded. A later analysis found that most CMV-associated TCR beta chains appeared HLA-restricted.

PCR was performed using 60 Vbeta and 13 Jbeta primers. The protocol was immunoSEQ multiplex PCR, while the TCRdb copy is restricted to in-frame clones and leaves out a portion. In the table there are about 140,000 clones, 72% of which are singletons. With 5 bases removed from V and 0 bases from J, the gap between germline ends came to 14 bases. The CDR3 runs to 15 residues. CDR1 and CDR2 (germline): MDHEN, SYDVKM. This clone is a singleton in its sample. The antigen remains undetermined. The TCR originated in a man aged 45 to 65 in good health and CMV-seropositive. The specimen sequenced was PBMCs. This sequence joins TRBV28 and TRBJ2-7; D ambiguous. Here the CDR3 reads CASSPPIVSSYEQYF. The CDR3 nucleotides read TGTGCCAGCAGTCCTCCGATAGTGAGCTCCTACGAGCAGTACTTC.